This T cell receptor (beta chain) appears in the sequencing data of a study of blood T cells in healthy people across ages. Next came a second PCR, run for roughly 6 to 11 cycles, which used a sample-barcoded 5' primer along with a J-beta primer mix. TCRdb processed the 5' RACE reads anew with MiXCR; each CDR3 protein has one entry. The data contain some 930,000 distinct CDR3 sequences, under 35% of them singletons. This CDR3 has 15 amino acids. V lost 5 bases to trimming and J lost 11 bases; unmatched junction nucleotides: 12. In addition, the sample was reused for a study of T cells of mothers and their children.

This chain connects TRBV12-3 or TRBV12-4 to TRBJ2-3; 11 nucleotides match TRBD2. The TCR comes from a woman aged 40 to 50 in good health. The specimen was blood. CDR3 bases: TGTGCCAGCAGTCGTAGCGGGGGGGCAGCAGATGTGCAGTATTTT. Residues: CASSRSGGAADVQYF.